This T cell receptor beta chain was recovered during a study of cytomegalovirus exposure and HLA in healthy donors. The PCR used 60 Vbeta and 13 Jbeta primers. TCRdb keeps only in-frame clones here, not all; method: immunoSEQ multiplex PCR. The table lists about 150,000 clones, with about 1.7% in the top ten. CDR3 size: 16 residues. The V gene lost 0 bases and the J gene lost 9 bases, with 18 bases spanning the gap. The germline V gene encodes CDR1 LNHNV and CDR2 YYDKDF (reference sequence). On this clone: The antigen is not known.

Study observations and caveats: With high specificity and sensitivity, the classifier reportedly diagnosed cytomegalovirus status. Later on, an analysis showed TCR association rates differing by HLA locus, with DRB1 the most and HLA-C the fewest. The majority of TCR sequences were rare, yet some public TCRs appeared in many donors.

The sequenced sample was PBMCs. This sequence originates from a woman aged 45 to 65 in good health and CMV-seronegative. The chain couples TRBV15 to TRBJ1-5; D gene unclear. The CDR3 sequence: CATSRDRGLNGRPQHF. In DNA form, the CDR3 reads TGTGCCACCAGCAGAGACCGGGGATTGAATGGGCGGCCCCAGCATTTT.